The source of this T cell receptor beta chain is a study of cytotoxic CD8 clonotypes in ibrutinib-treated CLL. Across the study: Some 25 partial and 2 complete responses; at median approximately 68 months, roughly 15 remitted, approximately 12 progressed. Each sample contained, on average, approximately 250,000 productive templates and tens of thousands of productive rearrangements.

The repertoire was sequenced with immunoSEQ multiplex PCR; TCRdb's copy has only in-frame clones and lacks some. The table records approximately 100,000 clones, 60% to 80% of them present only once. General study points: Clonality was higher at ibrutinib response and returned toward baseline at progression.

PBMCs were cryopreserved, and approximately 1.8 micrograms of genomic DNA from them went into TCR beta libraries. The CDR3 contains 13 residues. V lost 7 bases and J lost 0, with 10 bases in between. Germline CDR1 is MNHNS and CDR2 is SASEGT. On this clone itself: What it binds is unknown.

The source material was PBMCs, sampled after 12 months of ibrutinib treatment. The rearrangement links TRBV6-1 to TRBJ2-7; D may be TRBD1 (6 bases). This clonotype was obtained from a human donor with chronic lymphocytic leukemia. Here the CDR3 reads CASTPTGSYEQYF. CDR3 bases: TGTGCCAGCACCCCGACAGGCTCCTACGAGCAGTACTTC.